This TCR beta chain was obtained from a study of OX40 agonist ivuxolimab in advanced cancers. Study-wide results and caveats: Expanded peripheral T cells had an undetermined antigen specificity.

TCRdb's copy holds only in-frame clones and misses some; the assay was immunoSEQ multiplex PCR. The top ten clones hold 9.5% to 15% of a sample with around 10,000 clones, around 85% of them seen once. As concerns this clone: Its antigen is as yet unknown.

Sampled blood was obtained at baseline, cycle 4 day 1, and cycle 7 day 1. Sample: CD4+ or CD8+ T cells sorted from blood, taken in a trial of the OX40 agonist ivuxolimab. The clonotype was recovered from an adult with an advanced solid tumor such as melanoma, head and neck, liver or kidney cancer.

The CDR3 coding sequence is TGTGCCAGCAGCCCCTCGACAGGGACTAATGAAAAACTGTTTTTT. This gives the protein CASSPSTGTNEKLFF. The chain is built from TRBV7-9 and TRBJ1-4, with TRBD1 matching 7 bases. The CDR3 covers 15 residues. V lost 5 bases and J lost 2; bases outside the gene matches: 5. The germline V gene has CDR1 SEHNR and CDR2 FQNEAQ (reference sequence).